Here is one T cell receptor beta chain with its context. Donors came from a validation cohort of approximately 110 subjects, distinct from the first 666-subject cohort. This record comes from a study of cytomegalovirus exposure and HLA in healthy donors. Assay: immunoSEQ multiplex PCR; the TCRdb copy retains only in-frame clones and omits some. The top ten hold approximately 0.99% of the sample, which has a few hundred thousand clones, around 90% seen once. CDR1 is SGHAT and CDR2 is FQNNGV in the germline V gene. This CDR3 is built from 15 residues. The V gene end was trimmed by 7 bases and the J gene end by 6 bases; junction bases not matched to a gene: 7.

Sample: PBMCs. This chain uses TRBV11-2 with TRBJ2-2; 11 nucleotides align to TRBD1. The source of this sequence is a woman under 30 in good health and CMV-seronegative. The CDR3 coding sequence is TGTGCCAGCACCCAATTGGGACAGGGGGCCGGGGAGCTGTTTTTT. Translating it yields CASTQLGQGAGELFF. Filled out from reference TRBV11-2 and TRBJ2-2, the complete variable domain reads EAGVAQSPRYKIIEKRQSVAFWCNPISGHATLYWYQQILGQGPKLLIQFQNNGVVDDSQLPKDRFSAERLKGVDSTLKIQPAKLEDSAVYLCASTQLGQGAGELFFGEGSRLTVL.